A single sample gave rise to the 22 T cell receptor beta chains below, sequenced in a study of T cell responses to AZD1222 COVID-19 vaccine. Sequencing used immunoSEQ multiplex PCR; TCRdb keeps in-frame clones, though not all of them. The table records 140,000 or so clones, around 90% of them present only once. The sequencing used peripheral blood, collected on day 0 of AZD1222 vaccination. These receptor sequences come from an adult in good health.

This clone appeared once. The chain carries TRBV7-3 and TRBJ2-7, with unresolved D. CDR3 size: 14 residues. V was pared by 8 bases and J by 2 bases, with 16 bases between. Germline assignment: CDR1 SGHTA and CDR2 FQGTGA. The CDR3 nucleotides are TGTGCCAGCTTCGGAAGAACGCCTACCTACGAGCAGTACTTC. The encoded protein is CASFGRTPTYEQYF.

The rearrangement joins TRBV11-2 to TRBJ2-2, with 11 bases aligning to TRBD2. The CDR3 extends over 16 amino acids. V lost 6 bases, J lost 7 bases, and 10 bases stayed unmatched. Germline CDR1 SGHAT, CDR2 FQNNGV. CDR3 amino acids: CASSSGRAAKFGELFF. In DNA form, the CDR3 reads TGTGCCAGCAGTAGCGGGAGGGCCGCAAAATTCGGGGAGCTGTTTTTT.

This clone was seen only a few times. V is TRBV25-1 and J is TRBJ2-2; a possible D gene is TRBD1 (5 bases). The germline V and J ends were trimmed by 0 bases and 3 bases, with 5 bases remaining between them. The germline V gene has CDR1 MGHDK and CDR2 SYGVNS. The CDR3 totals 14 residues. CDR3 amino acids: CASSEYRDTGELFF. Written as DNA, the CDR3 is TGTGCCAGCAGTGAATACAGGGACACCGGGGAGCTGTTTTTT. The variable domain in full, completed from reference TRBV25-1 and TRBJ2-2, reads EADIYQTPRYLVIGTGKKITLECSQTMGHDKMYWYQQDPGMELHLIHYSYGVNSTEKGDLSSESTVSRIRTEHFPLTLESARPSHTSQYLCASSEYRDTGELFFGEGSRLTVL.

This chain joins TRBV10-3 and TRBJ2-5; no clear D gene. The CDR3 has 13 residues. Germline CDR1 is ENHRY and CDR2 is SYGVKD. The V and J ends lost 4 bases and 3 bases respectively, with 9 bases between them. CDR3 DNA: TGTGCCATCAGTGGGAGAGTTAAAGAGACCCAGTACTTC. It yields the protein CAISGRVKETQYF.

This clone turned up a few times. The DNA of the CDR3 is TGCGCCAGCAGCTTGGCGGGTTCAACTAATGAAAAACTGTTTTTT. Its translation is CASSLAGSTNEKLFF. The rearrangement links TRBV5-1 to TRBJ1-4; D is ambiguous. V was trimmed by 0 bases and J by 0 bases, leaving 6 bases between them. The CDR3 length is 15 residues. Germline loops: CDR1 SGHRS, CDR2 YFSETQ.

The chain has TRBV16 and TRBJ2-7; unclear D gene. The V gene's germline CDR1 is KGHSY and CDR2 FQNENV. The ends were cut back, 1 base at V and 3 bases at J, with 7 bases in the middle. The CDR3 is 13 residues long. In nucleotides, the CDR3 is TGTGCCAGCAGCCAATTCTCGGGCTACGAGCAGTACTTC. Translated, it gives CASSQFSGYEQYF.

The table lists this clone with a count of one. The rearrangement joins TRBV29-1 to TRBJ1-2, with 10 bases lining up with TRBD1. Per the germline V gene, CDR1 is SQVTM and CDR2 is ANQGSEA. The V and J ends lost 6 bases and 3 bases, in that order; junction bases with no gene match: 13. This CDR3 has 16 residues. The CDR3: CSVGTDGTGVDYGYTF. In DNA, the CDR3 is TGCAGCGTAGGTACCGACGGGACAGGGGTGGACTATGGCTACACCTTC.

V is TRBV30 and J is TRBJ1-6; D possibly corresponds to TRBD1 (6 bases). Trimming left V 0 bases short and J 7 bases short, with 16 bases between. The CDR3 covers 16 residues. CDR1 and CDR2 from the germline V gene are GTSNPN and SVGIG (reference sequence). The CDR3 reads CAWSVDVGTTNSPLHF. In nucleotides, the CDR3 is TGTGCCTGGAGTGTAGACGTGGGGACAACAAATTCACCCCTCCACTTT.

This clone has just one count. The chain recombines TRBV30 with TRBJ2-7, with 7 bases that match TRBD1. V gave up 2 bases and J gave up 6 bases; unmatched junction bases: 7. Germline CDR1 and CDR2: GTSNPN and SVGIG (reference sequence). The CDR3 sequence is 13 residues long. The CDR3 spells CAWSTPPGGEQYF. CDR3 nucleotide sequence: TGTGCCTGGAGTACCCCCCCAGGGGGCGAGCAGTACTTC.

The chain uses TRBV28 and TRBJ1-2; the match to TRBD1 covers 8 bases. Trimming took 2 bases from V and 6 from J; bases not matched to a gene: 5. Per the germline V gene, CDR1 is MDHEN and CDR2 is SYDVKM. The CDR3 totals 14 residues. The CDR3 is CASSLAGTGNGYTF. CDR3 DNA sequence: TGTGCCAGCAGTTTAGCAGGGACAGGAAATGGCTACACCTTC.

This sequence joins TRBV5-1 and TRBJ1-1; D is possibly TRBD1 (5 bases). From germline, CDR1 is SGHRS and CDR2 YFSETQ. The V end was cut by 4 bases, the J end by 1 base, with 8 bases between. The CDR3 has 13 amino acids. The CDR3 DNA reads as TGCGCCAGCAGCGTACAGGAGAACACTGAAGCTTTCTTT. It codes for CASSVQENTEAFF.

The CDR3 is CASSRSRSYEQYF. CDR3 bases: TGTGCCAGCAGCCGGAGTCGGTCCTACGAGCAGTACTTC. V and J are TRBV5-6 and TRBJ2-7, with D hard to call. The germline V gene encodes CDR1 SGHDT and CDR2 YYEEEE. Trimming pared 4 bases from V and 1 base from J, leaving 9 bases between. CDR3 length: 13 amino acids.

In this sample, this clone turned up once. The V call is TRBV30, the J call TRBJ1-2, with D perhaps TRBD1 (5 bases). CDR1 and CDR2 from the germline V gene are GTSNPN and SVGIG (reference sequence). The ends were cut back, 3 bases at V and 2 bases at J, with 16 bases in the middle. This CDR3 has 15 amino acids. The CDR3 region has the DNA TGTGCCTGGAGCTCAACCGGGACGGGAAACTATGGCTACACCTTC. It codes for CAWSSTGTGNYGYTF.

The chain combines TRBV3-1 (or the pseudogene TRBV3-2) with TRBJ1-3; 7 bases are shared with TRBD1. V dropped 4 bases and J dropped 7; count of bases not matched to a gene: 10. CDR1 is LGHDT and CDR2 is YNNKEL in the germline V gene (reference sequence). The CDR3 is 15 residues long. The CDR3 here is CASSRKQGRGNTIYF. The DNA for the CDR3 is TGTGCCAGCAGCCGCAAACAGGGGCGAGGCAACACCATATATTTT.

The chain is built from TRBV6-5 and TRBJ2-7; 9 bases map to TRBD2. Trimming removed 6 bases from V and 3 bases from J; junction bases left unmatched: 9. CDR3 length: 15 residues. CDR1 is MNHEY, CDR2 SVGAGI, per germline. The CDR3 loop is CASRRGLADFYEQYF. The CDR3 DNA reads as TGTGCCAGCAGGAGGGGACTAGCAGATTTCTACGAGCAGTACTTC.

This clone occurred once. The chain employs TRBV5-1 and TRBJ2-3; 9 nucleotides agree with TRBD2. The CDR3 has 17 residues. V gave up 4 bases and J gave up 0 bases; unmatched junction bases: 9. In germline, CDR1 is SGHRS, CDR2 YFSETQ. CDR3 nucleotides: TGCGCCAGCAGCCTCTGGGGGGGACTAGCTAGCACAGATACGCAGTATTTT. Its translation is CASSLWGGLASTDTQYF. Together with reference TRBV5-1 and TRBJ2-3, the CDR3 gives the full variable domain: KAGVTQTPRYLIKTRGQQVTLSCSPISGHRSVSWYQQTPGQGLQFLFEYFSETQRNKGNFPGRFSGRQFSNSRSEMNVSTLELGDSALYLCASSLWGGLASTDTQYFGPGTRLTVL.

Here the CDR3 DNA reads TGTGCCAGCAGCGGACCCAACCTCTGGGGGAACACTGAAGCTTTCTTT. Translated: CASSGPNLWGNTEAFF. The chain uses TRBV2 and TRBJ1-1; the D is unclear. CDR1 SNHLY and CDR2 FYNNEI come from the germline V gene. The length of the CDR3 is 16 residues. Trimming pared 6 bases from V and 1 base from J, leaving 18 bases between.

The V gene is TRBV9, the J gene TRBJ1-4; tentatively, D is TRBD1 (5 bases). Trimming took 3 bases from V and 0 from J, leaving 9 bases between them. CDR1 SGDLS and CDR2 YYNGEE come from the germline V gene. The CDR3 extends over 15 amino acids. The CDR3 bases are TGTGCCAGCAGCGCCTCAGGGACAACTAATGAAAAACTGTTTTTT. Translated: CASSASGTTNEKLFF.

The table lists this clone with a few counts. This chain links TRBV5-6 with TRBJ1-1, with TRBD1 as a possible D gene (5 bases). V was shortened by 0 bases and J by 8 bases, with 11 bases between the two germline ends. The CDR3 is made up of 13 amino acids. CDR1 is SGHDT and CDR2 is YYEEEE in the germline V gene. The CDR3 DNA is TGTGCCAGCAGCTTGGGCAGGGTTCCAGAAGCTTTCTTT. It is translated as CASSLGRVPEAFF.

This clone was detected once. The V call is TRBV5-1, the J call TRBJ2-7; D uncertain. From germline, CDR1 is SGHRS and CDR2 YFSETQ. Trimming removed 3 bases from V and 6 bases from J, with 19 bases in between. The CDR3 spans 15 residues. The DNA of the CDR3 is TGCGCCAGCAGCTCCGGATACATTATGGCTATCGAGCAGTACTTC. It codes for CASSSGYIMAIEQYF.

The chain combines TRBV7-8 with TRBJ2-6; 8 nucleotides line up with TRBD1. The CDR3 extends over 17 amino acids. V was clipped by 3 bases and J by 4 bases; unmatched bases: 8. CDR1 is SGHVS and CDR2 is FQNEAQ in the germline V gene. DNA for the CDR3: TGTGCCAGCAGCTTCCACCCAGGGACAGGCGGGGCCAACGTCCTGACTTTC. The encoded protein is CASSFHPGTGGANVLTF.

The chain carries TRBV19 and TRBJ1-5, with a weak D call TRBD1 (6 bases). Germline loops: CDR1 LNHDA, CDR2 SQIVND (reference sequence). This CDR3 region has 17 residues. Trimming took 4 bases from V and 3 from J, leaving 19 bases between them. Here the CDR3 reads CASSKGNGRGINQPQHF. The CDR3 DNA reads TGTGCCAGTAGTAAGGGGAACGGCAGGGGCATCAATCAGCCCCAGCATTTT.